These 30 T cell receptor beta chains share one sample of origin, sequenced in a study of lymphopenia after photon versus proton radiotherapy. Generated by immunoSEQ multiplex PCR, the TCRdb table keeps only in-frame clones and is missing some. The sample has 83,000 or so clones, around 80% seen once. Sequences were derived from peripheral blood, sampled from a patient treated with proton-based radiotherapy. Source of these receptors: a man in his 60s with pancreatic cancer.

The V call is TRBV5-4, the J call TRBJ2-5; 10 nucleotides line up with TRBD1. J gave up 5 bases and V 3 bases, and 1 base lay outside the gene matches. CDR1 and CDR2 from the germline V gene are SGHNT and YYREEE (reference sequence). This CDR3 is built from 13 residues. Here the CDR3 DNA reads TGTGCCAGCAGCTCGACAGGGGGCGAGACCCAGTACTTC. This gives the protein CASSSTGGETQYF. The whole variable domain, remainder taken from reference TRBV5-4 and TRBJ2-5, is ETGVTQSPTHLIKTRGQQVTLRCSSQSGHNTVSWYQQALGQGPQFIFQYYREEENGRGNFPPRFSGLQFPNYSSELNVNALELDDSALYLCASSSTGGETQYFGPGTRLLVL.

V usage is TRBV7-3 and J usage is TRBJ2-3, with TRBD2 matching 8 bases. Losses at the gene ends were 0 bases for V and 1 base for J; bases not matched to a gene: 6. The CDR3 totals 17 residues. Germline-derived CDR1 and CDR2 are SGHTA and FQGTGA. The DNA of the CDR3 is TGTGCCAGCAGCTTAACGGCGGGGGGCGTAGGCACAGATACGCAGTATTTT. It specifies CASSLTAGGVGTDTQYF.

The chain employs TRBV2 and TRBJ1-2; tentatively, D is TRBD1 (6 bases). Trimming left V 8 bases short and J 4 bases short, with 20 bases between. The CDR3 runs to 15 residues. In germline, CDR1 is SNHLY, CDR2 FYNNEI. CDR3 coding DNA: TGTGCCAGCCGCCACCCCCGCAGGGGCACCTATGGCTACACCTTC. Amino acid sequence: CASRHPRRGTYGYTF.

This chain uses TRBV2 with TRBJ2-3; 8 bases match TRBD2. Germline V gene data show CDR1 as SNHLY and CDR2 as FYNNEI. The CDR3 consists of 16 residues. V dropped 6 bases and J dropped 0; count of bases not matched to a gene: 8. The CDR3 DNA is TGTGCCAGCAGCCGCCTCGGGAGGGCCAGCACAGATACGCAGTATTTT. Encoded protein: CASSRLGRASTDTQYF.

This clone was detected only a few times. V and J are TRBV11-3 and TRBJ2-2, with a tentative D call TRBD2 (6 bases). Trimming shortened V by 5 bases and J by 2 bases, and 18 bases separated the two germline ends. Germline V lookup: CDR1 SGHNT, CDR2 YENEEA. This CDR3 contains 17 residues. The CDR3 protein is CASSIRSRGINTGELFF. The CDR3, as DNA: TGTGCCAGCAGCATCCGCTCCCGGGGGATAAACACCGGGGAGCTGTTTTTT.

The gene calls are TRBV9 and TRBJ2-6; D gene ambiguous. Germline V gene data show CDR1 as SGDLS and CDR2 as YYNGEE. The CDR3 totals 16 residues. Trimming shortened V by 3 bases and J by 0 bases, and 10 bases separated the two germline ends. For the CDR3, the DNA is TGTGCCAGCAGCGGAGCAAGAGTCTCTGGGGCCAACGTCCTGACTTTC. It yields the protein CASSGARVSGANVLTF.

A few counts support this clone. This sequence joins TRBV18 and TRBJ1-2; TRBD1 matches at 7 bases. V shed 5 bases, J shed 0 bases, and the junction held 6 bases outside the gene matches. Germline loops: CDR1 KGHSH, CDR2 LQKENI. CDR3 size: 15 residues. The CDR3 reads CASSYRQGTNYGYTF. The CDR3 region has the DNA TGTGCCAGCTCATACCGACAGGGAACTAACTATGGCTACACCTTC.

This chain uses TRBV5-1 with TRBJ2-7; D is unclear. CDR1 and CDR2 from the germline V gene are SGHRS and YFSETQ. The CDR3 contains 14 residues. V was pared by 2 bases and J by 1 base, with 10 bases between. CDR3 DNA sequence: TGCGCCAGCAGCTTCGAATTGGGGTCCTACGAGCAGTACTTC. Protein: CASSFELGSYEQYF.

This chain links TRBV2 with TRBJ2-1; 8 bases map to TRBD2. This CDR3 has 15 residues. Trimming removed 4 bases from V and 3 bases from J; junction bases left unmatched: 5. The germline gives CDR1 SNHLY, CDR2 FYNNEI. CDR3 sequence: CASSVPAGGYNEQFF. CDR3 coding DNA: TGTGCCAGCAGTGTTCCCGCGGGAGGCTACAATGAGCAGTTCTTC.

The chain links TRBV29-1 to TRBJ2-2, with 9 nucleotides matching TRBD2. Germline V lookup: CDR1 SQVTM, CDR2 ANQGSEA. The CDR3 runs 16 residues. V lost 2 bases to trimming and J lost 2 bases; unmatched junction nucleotides: 6. CDR3 region: CSVEHPLAGNTGELFF. CDR3 sequence (DNA): TGCAGCGTTGAACATCCCCTAGCGGGAAACACCGGGGAGCTGTTTTTT.

V usage is TRBV14 and J usage is TRBJ1-1, with 8 bases identical to TRBD1. The CDR3 has 15 amino acids. The J segment lost 1 base and the V segment lost 3 bases, leaving 4 bases of the junction unmatched. Germline-derived CDR1 and CDR2 are SGHDN and FVKESK. CDR3 in DNA: TGTGCCAGCAGCCAGCGGACAGGGAGGAACACTGAAGCTTTCTTT. Its translation: CASSQRTGRNTEAFF.

The genes are TRBV7-2 and TRBJ2-7, with D unclear. The V end was cut by 7 bases, the J end by 0 bases, with 13 bases between. The germline V gene encodes CDR1 SGHTA and CDR2 FQGNSA. The CDR3 spans 14 residues. The DNA for the CDR3 is TGTGCCAGCAATAGTGGGATTAACTCCTACGAGCAGTACTTC. Translation: CASNSGINSYEQYF.

This chain uses TRBV5-4 with TRBJ2-6; no clear D gene. This CDR3 has 18 residues. CDR1 and CDR2 (germline): SGHNT, YYREEE (reference sequence). Trimming cost V 4 bases and J 3 bases, with 20 bases left between them. The CDR3 region is CASSPRRKGGVGANVLTF. For the CDR3, the DNA is TGTGCCAGCAGCCCCCGTAGAAAGGGCGGAGTTGGGGCCAACGTCCTGACTTTC.

The V and J genes are TRBV28 and TRBJ2-7; the D gene is possibly TRBD1 (6 bases). This CDR3 comprises 12 residues. V was trimmed by 6 bases and J by 3 bases, leaving 9 bases between them. Germline CDR1 is MDHEN and CDR2 is SYDVKM. This chain's CDR3 is CASRGQVYEQYF. The CDR3, as DNA: TGTGCCAGCAGGGGACAAGTCTACGAGCAGTACTTC.

This clone was seen more than once but under ten times. V usage is TRBV29-1 and J usage is TRBJ2-2; D not certain. Trimming stripped 4 bases from V and 2 bases from J, with 11 bases between. The CDR3 is 14 residues long. The germline gives CDR1 SQVTM, CDR2 ANQGSEA. The CDR3: CSVGVSINTGELFF. The DNA of the CDR3 is TGCAGCGTTGGGGTCAGCATCAACACCGGGGAGCTGTTTTTT.

This chain connects TRBV7-9 to TRBJ2-3, with TRBD2 as a possible D gene (5 bases). The germline V gene has CDR1 SEHNR and CDR2 FQNEAQ (reference sequence). V was clipped by 5 bases and J by 4 bases, with 22 bases between them. The CDR3 contains 17 residues. The CDR3 loop reads CASSTLRSSVQADTQYF. The CDR3 coding sequence is TGTGCCAGCAGCACCTTGAGGAGTAGCGTGCAGGCAGATACGCAGTATTTT.

The V call is TRBV5-1, the J call TRBJ1-5; TRBD1 agrees at 7 bases. Germline CDR1 reads SGHRS; CDR2 reads YFSETQ. The CDR3 is 16 residues long. V dropped 0 bases and J dropped 4; count of bases not matched to a gene: 7. CDR3: CASSLGEGAYNQPQHF. CDR3 sequence (DNA): TGCGCCAGCAGCTTGGGGGAGGGGGCCTATAATCAGCCCCAGCATTTT. Drawing the rest from reference TRBV5-1 and TRBJ1-5, the complete variable domain is KAGVTQTPRYLIKTRGQQVTLSCSPISGHRSVSWYQQTPGQGLQFLFEYFSETQRNKGNFPGRFSGRQFSNSRSEMNVSTLELGDSALYLCASSLGEGAYNQPQHFGDGTRLSIL.

The chain is built from TRBV6-6 and TRBJ2-7, with D perhaps given as TRBD1 or TRBD2 (5 bases each). V lost 4 bases, J lost 0 bases, and 7 bases lay in between. Germline assignment: CDR1 MNHNY and CDR2 SVGAGI (reference sequence). This CDR3 is built from 13 residues. CDR3: CASSLGDSYEQYF. CDR3 bases: TGTGCCAGCAGTTTGGGGGACTCCTACGAGCAGTACTTC.

This sequence joins TRBV2 and TRBJ1-5; tentatively, D is TRBD1 (5 bases). The germline V and J ends were trimmed by 5 bases and 1 base, with 12 bases remaining between them. Germline CDR1 SNHLY, CDR2 FYNNEI. This CDR3 has 15 amino acids. This CDR3 reads CASSRDGGSNQPQHF. DNA for the CDR3: TGTGCCAGCAGTCGCGACGGGGGGAGCAATCAGCCCCAGCATTTT.

The chain combines TRBV30 with TRBJ1-3; D remains unclear. The ends were cut back, 4 bases at V and 0 bases at J, with 10 bases in the middle. The CDR3 contains 14 residues. Germline CDR1 is GTSNPN and CDR2 is SVGIG (reference sequence). CDR3 region: CAWNKQSSGNTIYF. The CDR3 nucleotides are TGTGCCTGGAACAAACAAAGCTCTGGAAACACCATATATTTT.

The rearrangement uses TRBV29-1 and TRBJ2-7; a weak D match, TRBD1 (5 bases). V lost 3 bases to trimming and J lost 3 bases, with 12 bases between them. CDR1 is SQVTM and CDR2 is ANQGSEA in the germline V gene. This CDR3 has 13 residues. CDR3 region: CSVEVRQGYEQYF. The DNA of the CDR3 is TGCAGCGTTGAGGTGAGGCAGGGCTACGAGCAGTACTTC.

The chain uses TRBV19 and TRBJ1-2; no definite D call. Germline V CDR1 and CDR2: LNHDA, SQIVND (reference sequence). V dropped 5 bases and J dropped 8 bases, with 15 bases sitting between them. The CDR3 runs to 13 residues. CDR3 in amino acids: CASSSVPVVGYTF. DNA for the CDR3: TGTGCCAGTAGTTCGGTACCGGTAGTGGGCTACACCTTC.

CDR3 amino acids: CASSYSSQGGNTEAFF. The CDR3 DNA follows: TGTGCCAGCAGTTACTCGTCCCAGGGAGGTAACACTGAAGCTTTCTTT. The chain is built from TRBV6-5 and TRBJ1-1; a weak D match, TRBD1 (5 bases). The V end lost 0 bases, the J end lost 2 bases, and 13 bases lay between the germline ends. The CDR3 has 16 amino acids. In germline, CDR1 is MNHEY, CDR2 SVGAGI.

This clone came up once. The V and J genes are TRBV7-2 and TRBJ1-2; D call uncertain. The CDR3 is made up of 13 amino acids. V was pared by 6 bases and J by 5 bases, with 13 bases between. The V gene's germline CDR1 is SGHTA and CDR2 FQGNSA. This chain's CDR3 is CASSSRAQYGYTF. Written as DNA, the CDR3 is TGTGCCAGCAGTTCCCGGGCCCAATATGGCTACACCTTC.

The gene calls are TRBV27 and TRBJ2-2, with D possibly being TRBD1 or TRBD2 (5 bases each). CDR3 length equals 15 residues. V was clipped by 5 bases and J by 0 bases, with 10 bases between them. The germline V gene encodes CDR1 MNHEY and CDR2 SMNVEV (reference sequence). CDR3 loop: CASSRDPANTGELFF. CDR3 DNA: TGTGCCAGCAGTAGGGACCCAGCGAACACCGGGGAGCTGTTTTTT.

This rearrangement joins TRBV28 to TRBJ2-6, with 9 nucleotides matching TRBD1. The germline V gene encodes CDR1 MDHEN and CDR2 SYDVKM. The CDR3 is 19 amino acids. The trim removed 7 bases at V and 0 bases at J, leaving 13 bases unmatched. The CDR3 sequence is CASTLPGTGRASGANVLTF. The CDR3 nucleotides read TGTGCCAGCACCTTACCGGGGACAGGGAGAGCCTCTGGGGCCAACGTCCTGACTTTC.

The J gene is TRBJ2-1, the V gene TRBV28, with TRBD2 matching over 15 bases. V shed 7 bases and J 9 bases; nucleotides not matched to a gene: 13. Germline V gene sequence: CDR1 MDHEN, CDR2 SYDVKM. The length of the CDR3 is 17 residues. This CDR3 is CASTKLGGLAGGREQFF. CDR3 bases: TGTGCCAGCACTAAACTTGGGGGACTAGCGGGAGGACGTGAGCAGTTCTTC.

The chain has TRBV9 and TRBJ1-2; TRBD1 might be the D (5 bases). In germline, CDR1 is SGDLS, CDR2 YYNGEE. V was cut by 0 bases and J by 7 bases, with 19 bases left in between. The CDR3 length is 16 residues. As DNA, the CDR3 is TGTGCCAGCAGCGTAGCCTGGGGGGACGGGGCAGGTGGCTACACCTTC. This codes for CASSVAWGDGAGGYTF.

The V and J genes are TRBV7-8 and TRBJ1-4, with a possible D match to TRBD1 (5 bases). This CDR3 has 17 residues. Germline loops: CDR1 SGHVS, CDR2 FQNEAQ. The V end was cut by 3 bases, the J end by 5 bases, with 19 bases between. The CDR3 is CASSLGRGFGDNEKLFF. DNA of the CDR3: TGTGCCAGCAGCTTGGGACGAGGGTTTGGGGACAATGAAAAACTGTTTTTT. Supplemented by reference TRBV7-8 and TRBJ1-4, the full variable domain reads GAGVSQSPRYKVAKRGQDVALRCDPISGHVSLFWYQQALGQGPEFLTYFQNEAQLDKSGLPSDRFFAERPEGSVSTLKIQRTQQEDSAVYLCASSLGRGFGDNEKLFFGSGTQLSVL.

This chain connects TRBV7-3 to TRBJ2-7; possible D gene TRBD2, 5 bases. This CDR3 region has 12 residues. CDR1 is SGHTA and CDR2 is FQGTGA in the germline V gene. V was clipped by 5 bases and J by 7 bases, with 12 bases between them. The CDR3 region is CASSAPAGEQYF. DNA for the CDR3: TGTGCCAGCAGCGCCCCGGCGGGTGAGCAGTACTTC.